Sequencing of this T cell receptor (beta chain) was carried out in a study of identical twins. The donors were all healthy and Caucasian. Study findings and constraints: In monozygotic twins, models underestimated the sharing of out-of-frame TCR alpha. Researchers caution that invariant MAIT and iNKT cells could partly confound zero-insertion analyses. The abundant beta clonotypes from cord blood had fewer insertions, and memory repertoires had none of this.

In the case of this clonotype: Its antigen is undetermined.

Trimming took 0 bases from V and 7 from J; bases not matched to a gene: 14. The CDR3 has 18 amino acids. Germline V lookup: CDR1 SGHRS, CDR2 YFSETQ. TCRdb analysed the 5' RACE reads with MiXCR anew, one entry per CDR3 protein. The data hold roughly 1.6 million distinct CDR3 sequences, with about 30% observed a single time. The sample taken for sequencing was cord blood. The TCR originated in a newborn girl in good health. The chain combines TRBV5-1 with TRBJ2-7; TRBD2 aligns across 12 bases. CDR3 protein: CASSLGKTSGSWFHEQYF. CDR3 nucleotide sequence: TGCGCCAGCAGCTTGGGAAAGACTAGCGGGAGTTGGTTCCATGAGCAGTACTTC.